The sequence of this TCR beta chain was determined in a study of blood T cell repertoires in COVID-19. Across the whole study: T cells, B-cell-depleted T cells, or PBMCs provided the cDNA or gDNA that served as material.

Original handling: Estimated nucleated cell counts came from reference gene primer amplification. Sequenced by immunoSEQ multiplex PCR; TCRdb stores in-frame clones only, minus some. The V and J calls and the clone size are those of that table, but D and trimming were determined from the DNA. The sample has around 100,000 clones, nearly 90% seen once. The receptor's source is a man aged 45-65 years in a cohort sampled during active COVID-19. Sequenced sample: peripheral blood.

The CDR3 DNA is TGTGCCAGTAGTACTAGCGGGCTGTACGAGCAGTTCTTC. Translation gives CASSTSGLYEQFF. The chain joins TRBV19 to TRBJ2-1; 8 bases line up with TRBD2. The CDR3 sequence is 13 residues long. CDR1 LNHDA and CDR2 SQIVND come from the germline V gene (reference sequence). With V trimmed by 4 bases and J by 10 bases, 6 bases remained unmatched.